This TCR beta chain derives from a study of T cell repertoires in cytomegalovirus infection. Study at large: Indicated by public TCR beta signatures were CMV infection and matching HLA type. Study-level points and caveats: Accumulated public TCR beta family frequency recognized individuals carrying CMV together with the relevant HLA. CMV-specific TCR beta clonotypes restricted by HLA-C dominated the ex vivo response.

MiXCR, run by TCRdb on the reads, gives a single entry per CDR3 protein. The table records nearly 650,000 distinct CDR3 sequences, 24% of them present only once. Remarks on this clonotype: Its matching antigen is unknown.

Input material: CD8+ T cells from PBMCs. This TCR was sampled from a human donor in good health (CMV status not recorded). Some clones in this sample may be carry-over from other donors' samples.

CDR3 sequence: CSVEDREGRDGYTF. The CDR3 DNA follows: TGCAGCGTTGAAGATCGGGAGGGGAGAGATGGCTACACCTTC. The V and J genes are TRBV29-1 and TRBJ1-2, with D possibly matching TRBD1 (5 bases). The CDR3 runs to 14 residues. The germline V and J ends were trimmed by 0 bases and 6 bases, with 14 bases remaining between them. Germline lookup yields CDR1 SQVTM and CDR2 ANQGSEA.